The 10 T cell receptor beta chains below were found in one sample sequenced in a study of blood T cell repertoires in COVID-19 (dated by TCRdb to 2018 to 2020). Libraries came from the immunoSEQ multiplex PCR assay. TCRdb's version of the immuneACCESS table is confined to in-frame rearrangements and falls short of the full clone set. An unresolved V gene accounts for under half of the shortfall where checked; the remainder is of unknown origin. In all, the sample holds 100,000 to 150,000 clones, and 75% to 90% of those were seen once. The ten largest make up less than 20% of the sample. Sequenced: peripheral blood. These receptors all come from a man aged 45-65 years with active or convalescent COVID-19.

CDR3 nucleotides: TGTGCCAGCAGCAAGGGCGGGCTAGCGGGGGCCGCGAACACCGGGGAGCTGTTTTTT. It translates to CASSKGGLAGAANTGELFF. J is TRBJ2-2 and V is TRBV5-4, with TRBD2 identical over 10 bases. Looked up from germline, CDR1 is SGHNT and CDR2 is YYREEE (reference sequence). V gave up 4 bases and J gave up 0 bases; unmatched junction bases: 12. This CDR3 has 19 residues.

The chain links TRBV4-2 to TRBJ1-6; D not certain. This CDR3 spans 14 amino acids. CDR1 and CDR2 from the germline V gene are LGHNA and YNFKEQ. V dropped 0 bases and J dropped 17 bases, with 17 bases sitting between them. CDR3 coding DNA: TGTGCCAGCAGCCAAGATCGGGAGGGTCAATCCATCCACTTT. It codes for CASSQDREGQSIHF.

The V and J genes are TRBV27 and TRBJ2-7, with 7 bases aligning to TRBD2. Germline V CDR1 and CDR2: MNHEY, SMNVEV (reference sequence). V shed 5 bases, J shed 3 bases, and the junction held 16 bases outside the gene matches. The CDR3 covers 17 residues. CDR3 protein: CASSKLPRDYSDYEQYF. CDR3 in DNA: TGTGCCAGCAGTAAACTCCCTCGGGACTACTCCGACTACGAGCAGTACTTC.

The chain has TRBV28 and TRBJ2-5; a weak D match, TRBD2 (6 bases). V was clipped by 7 bases and J by 5 bases, with 14 bases between them. Looked up from germline, CDR1 is MDHEN and CDR2 is SYDVKM. The CDR3 totals 13 residues. The CDR3 nucleotides read TGTGCCAGCACCCTGGGAGGCGGTGAGACCCAGTACTTC. Residues: CASTLGGGETQYF.

The rearrangement links TRBV28 to TRBJ1-1, with 11 bases fitting TRBD1. CDR3 length: 17 amino acids. Losses at the gene ends were 3 bases for V and 4 bases for J; bases not matched to a gene: 10. In germline, CDR1 is MDHEN, CDR2 SYDVKM. CDR3 sequence reads: CASSLSRDRGLVTEAFF. As DNA, the CDR3 is TGTGCCAGCAGTTTGAGCCGGGACAGGGGGTTGGTCACTGAAGCTTTCTTT.

The V and J genes are TRBV29-1 and TRBJ2-5, with D perhaps matching TRBD2 (6 bases). The germline V gene has CDR1 SQVTM and CDR2 ANQGSEA. The CDR3 covers 16 residues. Trimming left V 5 bases short and J 3 bases short, with 22 bases between. The CDR3 here is CSVSPGLPLAEETQYF. As DNA, the CDR3 is TGCAGCGTTAGCCCGGGACTCCCCCTCGCCGAAGAGACCCAGTACTTC.

This clone was observed once. The V gene is TRBV10-1, the J gene TRBJ2-3; D is possibly TRBD1 (6 bases). This CDR3 contains 13 residues. CDR1 and CDR2 (germline): WNHNN, SYGVQD (reference sequence). V was pared by 7 bases and J by 4 bases, with 12 bases between. CDR3 coding DNA: TGCGCCAGCAATCAGGGGCGCGCAGATACGCAGTATTTT. This encodes CASNQGRADTQYF.

The V gene is TRBV24-1, the J gene TRBJ2-1; tentative D call: TRBD2 (6 bases). The germline V gene has CDR1 KGHDR and CDR2 SFDVKD. The germline V and J ends were trimmed by 5 bases and 6 bases, with 10 bases remaining between them. This CDR3 contains 13 residues. CDR3 amino acids: CATSGGDVNEQFF. The CDR3 coding sequence is TGTGCCACCAGTGGGGGGGATGTCAATGAGCAGTTCTTC.

V and J are TRBV7-2 and TRBJ2-7; the D gene is possibly TRBD1 (5 bases). Germline-derived CDR1 and CDR2 are SGHTA and FQGNSA. The V gene lost 5 bases and the J gene lost 3 bases, with 14 bases spanning the gap. The CDR3 has 14 residues. CDR3 loop: CASSTTDRSYEQYF. The CDR3, as DNA: TGTGCCAGCAGCACCACCGACAGAAGCTACGAGCAGTACTTC.

The CDR3 protein is CASSLAVSGNTIYF. The CDR3 bases are TGCGCCAGCAGCTTGGCAGTCTCTGGAAACACCATATATTTT. The genes are TRBV5-1 and TRBJ1-3, with no clear D. V shed 0 bases and J shed 0 bases, with 4 bases lying between them. The CDR3 covers 14 residues. The germline gives CDR1 SGHRS, CDR2 YFSETQ.